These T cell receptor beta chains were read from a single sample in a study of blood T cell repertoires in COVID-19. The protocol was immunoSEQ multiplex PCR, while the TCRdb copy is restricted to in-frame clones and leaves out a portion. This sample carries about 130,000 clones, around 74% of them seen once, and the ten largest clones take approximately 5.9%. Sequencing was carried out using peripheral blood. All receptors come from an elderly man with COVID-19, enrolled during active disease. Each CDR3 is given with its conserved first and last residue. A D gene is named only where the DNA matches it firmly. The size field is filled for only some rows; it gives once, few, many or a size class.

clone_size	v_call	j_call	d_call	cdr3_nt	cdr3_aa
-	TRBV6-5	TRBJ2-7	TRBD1	TGTGCCAGCAGTTACACGGGGACAGTCTCCTACGAGCAGTACTTC	CASSYTGTVSYEQYF
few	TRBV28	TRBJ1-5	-	TGTGCCAGCAGTTTTTTTCCCGATCAGCCCCAGCATTTT	CASSFFPDQPQHF
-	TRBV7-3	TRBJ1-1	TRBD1	TGTGCCAGCAGAAGACAGGGAGACACTGAAGCTTTCTTT	CASRRQGDTEAFF
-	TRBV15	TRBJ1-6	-	TGTGCCACCAGCAGAGAGGCAGAATCACCCCTCCACTTT	CATSREAESPLHF
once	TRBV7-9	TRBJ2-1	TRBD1	TGTGCCAGCAGACTCAGGGGGCAAGGGTGGAATGAGCAGTTCTTC	CASRLRGQGWNEQFF
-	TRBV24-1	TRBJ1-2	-	TGTGCCACCAGTGATACCCGGGTCCGGCCAGATGGCTACACCTTC	CATSDTRVRPDGYTF
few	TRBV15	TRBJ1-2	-	TGTGCCACCAGCAGACACCCCAAGGGGGGGCTGGCTGGCTACACCTTC	CATSRHPKGGLAGYTF
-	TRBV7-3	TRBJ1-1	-	TGTGCCAGCAGCTTACAGGTAGTTGGCACTGAAGCTTTCTTT	CASSLQVVGTEAFF
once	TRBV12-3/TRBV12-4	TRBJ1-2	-	TGTGCCATTACACCTAGGAACCTCTATGGCTACACCTTC	CAITPRNLYGYTF
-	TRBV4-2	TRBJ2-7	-	TGTGCCAGCAGCCAAGGGGGCACCTACGAGCAGTACTTC	CASSQGGTYEQYF
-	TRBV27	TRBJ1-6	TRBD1	TGTGCCAGCAGTTTATTGGTCCGGGAGGGGGCGGTTTCACCCCTCCACTTT	CASSLLVREGAVSPLHF
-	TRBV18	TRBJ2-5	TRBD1	TGTGCCAGCTCAAGTAGGGACAGGGAAGAGACCCAGTACTTC	CASSSRDREETQYF
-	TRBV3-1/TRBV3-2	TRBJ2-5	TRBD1	TGTGCCAGCAGCCGATGGACAGGGGGCAATTCGAGGGAGACCCAGTACTTC	CASSRWTGGNSRETQYF
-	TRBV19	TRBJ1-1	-	TGTGCCAGTAGTATCGTGGACAACGCTTTCTTT	CASSIVDNAFF
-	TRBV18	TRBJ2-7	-	TGTGCCAGCTCACCACCAATTACTAGATACGAGCAGTACTTC	CASSPPITRYEQYF
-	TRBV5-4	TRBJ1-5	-	TGTGCCAGCAGCTCCGGGGGGAGTTTTAGCAATCAGCCCCAGCATTTT	CASSSGGSFSNQPQHF
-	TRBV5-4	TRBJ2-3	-	TGTGCCAGCAGCTTGGGCGGAGGGGATAGCACAGATACGCAGTATTTT	CASSLGGGDSTDTQYF
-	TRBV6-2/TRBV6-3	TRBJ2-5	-	TGTGCCAGCAGTTATTCCCTACAGGGTCAGGAAGAGACCCAGTACTTC	CASSYSLQGQEETQYF
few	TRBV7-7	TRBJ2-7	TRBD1	TGTGCTAGCAGCCGGGACAGCTCATCCTACGAGCAGTACTTC	CASSRDSSSYEQYF
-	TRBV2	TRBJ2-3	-	TGTGCCAGCAGGAGACAGGAAACAGATACGCAGTATTTT	CASRRQETDTQYF
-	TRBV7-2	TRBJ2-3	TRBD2	TGTGCCAGCAGCACGGGACTAGCCGCCACAGATACGCAGTATTTT	CASSTGLAATDTQYF
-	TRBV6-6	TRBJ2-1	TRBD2	TGTGCCAGCAGTTACCTCCTCCGGGAGGTCCACAATGAGCAGTTCTTC	CASSYLLREVHNEQFF
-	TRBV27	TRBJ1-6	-	TGTGCCAGCAGTTTACAGGGGCGAACACCCCTCCACTTT	CASSLQGRTPLHF
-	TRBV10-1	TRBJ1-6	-	TGCGCCAGCAGTGCTGGACAGACGACTTCACCCCTCCACTTT	CASSAGQTTSPLHF
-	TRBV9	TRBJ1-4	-	TGTGCCAGCAGCGTAGATGAAGGGGGTTTGGAAAAACTGTTTTTT	CASSVDEGGLEKLFF